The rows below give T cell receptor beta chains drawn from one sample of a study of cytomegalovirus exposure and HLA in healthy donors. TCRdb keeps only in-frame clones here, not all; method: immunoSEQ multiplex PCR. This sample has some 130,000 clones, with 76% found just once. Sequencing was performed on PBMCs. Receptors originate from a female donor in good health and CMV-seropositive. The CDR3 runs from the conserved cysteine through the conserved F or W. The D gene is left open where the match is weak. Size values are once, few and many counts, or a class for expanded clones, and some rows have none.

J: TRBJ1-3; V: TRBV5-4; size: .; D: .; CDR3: CASSPSSSGNTIYF; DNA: TGTGCCAGCAGCCCCTCTAGCTCTGGAAACACCATATATTTT
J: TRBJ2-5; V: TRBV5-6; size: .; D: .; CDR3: CASSRRRTNQETQYF; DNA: TGTGCCAGCAGCCGTCGAAGGACAAATCAAGAGACCCAGTACTTC
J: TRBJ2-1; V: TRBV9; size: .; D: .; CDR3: CASSSPPGSRRDNEQFF; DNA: TGTGCCAGCAGCTCCCCCCCGGGGTCGCGAAGGGACAATGAGCAGTTCTTC
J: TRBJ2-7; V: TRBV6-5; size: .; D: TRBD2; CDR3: CASSTEPGLGYEQYF; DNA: TGTGCCAGCAGTACCGAGCCGGGACTAGGGTACGAGCAGTACTTC
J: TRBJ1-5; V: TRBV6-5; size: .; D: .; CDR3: CASSPSRDMLLPQHF; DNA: TGTGCCAGCAGTCCTTCCAGGGATATGCTTTTGCCCCAGCATTTT
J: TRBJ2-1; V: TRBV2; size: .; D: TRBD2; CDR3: CASSDLTSGSSYNEQFF; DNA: TGTGCCAGCAGTGACCTGACTAGCGGGAGCTCCTACAATGAGCAGTTCTTC
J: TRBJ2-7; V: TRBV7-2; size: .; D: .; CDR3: CASSDSPYEQYF; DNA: TGTGCCAGCAGCGACTCTCCCTACGAGCAGTACTTC
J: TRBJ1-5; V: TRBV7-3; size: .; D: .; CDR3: CASSDDSSNQPQHF; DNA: TGTGCCAGCAGCGACGACAGTAGCAATCAGCCCCAGCATTTT
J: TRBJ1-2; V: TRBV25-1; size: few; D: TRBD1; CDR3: CASSHKGQGAHGYTF; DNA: TGTGCCAGCAGTCATAAGGGACAGGGGGCGCATGGCTACACCTTC
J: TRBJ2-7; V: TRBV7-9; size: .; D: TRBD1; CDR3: CASSNPGQGAFGEQYF; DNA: TGTGCCAGCAGCAACCCGGGACAGGGGGCGTTTGGGGAGCAGTACTTC
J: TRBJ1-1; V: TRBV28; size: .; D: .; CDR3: CASRWGGNTEAFF; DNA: TGTGCCAGCAGATGGGGAGGGAACACTGAAGCTTTCTTT
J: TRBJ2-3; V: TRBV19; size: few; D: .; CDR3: CASSINRVKTDTQYF; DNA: TGTGCCAGTAGTATCAACAGGGTCAAGACAGATACGCAGTATTTT
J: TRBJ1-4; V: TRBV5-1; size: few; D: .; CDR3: CASSLQGRTNEKLFF; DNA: TGCGCCAGCAGCTTGCAGGGGCGTACTAATGAAAAACTGTTTTTT
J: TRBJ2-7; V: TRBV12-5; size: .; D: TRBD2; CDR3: CASGFQLAGYYEQYF; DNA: TGTGCTAGTGGTTTTCAACTAGCGGGGTACTACGAGCAGTACTTC
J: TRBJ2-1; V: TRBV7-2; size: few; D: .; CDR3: CASSLSRGAPSTFF; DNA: TGTGCCAGCAGCTTAAGTCGGGGGGCGCCCAGCACCTTCTTC
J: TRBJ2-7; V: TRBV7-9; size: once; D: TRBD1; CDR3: CASSLDRGQSGRPYEQYF; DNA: TGTGCCAGCAGCTTAGACAGGGGCCAGAGCGGTCGACCCTACGAGCAGTACTTC
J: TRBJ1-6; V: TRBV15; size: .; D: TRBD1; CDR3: CATSRGDQGVGSPLHF; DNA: TGTGCCACCAGCAGGGGAGACCAGGGGGTAGGTTCACCCCTCCACTTT
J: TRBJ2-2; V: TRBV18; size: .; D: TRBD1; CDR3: CASSPDRGDTGELFF; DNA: TGTGCCAGCTCACCAGACAGGGGCGACACCGGGGAGCTGTTTTTT
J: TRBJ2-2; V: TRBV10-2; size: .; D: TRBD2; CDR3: CASSETAGGGRELFF; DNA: TGCGCCAGCAGTGAGACAGCGGGAGGAGGTCGGGAGCTGTTTTTT
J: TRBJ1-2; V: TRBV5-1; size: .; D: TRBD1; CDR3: CASSHWDRNYGYTF; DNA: TGCGCCAGCAGCCACTGGGACAGGAATTATGGCTACACCTTC
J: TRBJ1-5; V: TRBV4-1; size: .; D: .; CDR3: CASSQDTSGSRGQPQHF; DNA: TGCGCCAGCAGCCAAGATACTAGCGGCAGCCGGGGGCAGCCCCAGCATTTT
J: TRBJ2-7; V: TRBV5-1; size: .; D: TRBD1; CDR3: CASRQGAGNEQYF; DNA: TGCGCCAGCAGACAGGGGGCGGGAAACGAGCAGTACTTC
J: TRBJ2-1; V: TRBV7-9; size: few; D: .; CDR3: CASSLGSGPYNEQFF; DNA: TGTGCCAGCAGCTTAGGGAGCGGGCCCTACAATGAGCAGTTCTTC
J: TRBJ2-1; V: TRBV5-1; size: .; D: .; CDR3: CASSLLGSSYNEQFF; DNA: TGCGCCAGCAGCTTGCTGGGCAGCTCCTACAATGAGCAGTTCTTC
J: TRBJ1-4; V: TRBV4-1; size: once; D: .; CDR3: CASSRLEVAAANEKLFF; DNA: TGCGCCAGCAGCCGCCTGGAAGTTGCTGCGGCTAATGAAAAACTGTTTTTT
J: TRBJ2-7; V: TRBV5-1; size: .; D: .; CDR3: CASTAAGHSVDEQYF; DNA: TGCGCCAGTACGGCAGCGGGCCATTCTGTTGACGAGCAGTACTTC
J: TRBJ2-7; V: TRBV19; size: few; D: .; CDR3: CASSSGISSTYEQYF; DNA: TGTGCCAGTAGTTCCGGGATCTCCTCCACCTACGAGCAGTACTTC
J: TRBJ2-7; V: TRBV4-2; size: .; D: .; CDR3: CASSQSLGGASYEQYF; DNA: TGTGCCAGCAGCCAAAGCCTAGGAGGGGCATCCTACGAGCAGTACTTC
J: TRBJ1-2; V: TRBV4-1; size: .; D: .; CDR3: CASSQADGREYGYTF; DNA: TGCGCCAGCAGCCAAGCTGATGGCAGGGAATATGGCTACACCTTC
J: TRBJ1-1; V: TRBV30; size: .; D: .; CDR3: CAWSVGGAWTEAFF; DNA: TGTGCCTGGAGTGTTGGGGGGGCTTGGACTGAAGCTTTCTTT
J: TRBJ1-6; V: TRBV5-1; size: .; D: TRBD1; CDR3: CASSYSGTADNSPLHF; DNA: TGCGCCAGCAGCTACTCCGGGACAGCCGATAATTCACCCCTCCACTTT
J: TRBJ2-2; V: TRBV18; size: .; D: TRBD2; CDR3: CASSLGLVGTGELFF; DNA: TGTGCCAGCTCACTCGGACTAGTAGGCACCGGGGAGCTGTTTTTT
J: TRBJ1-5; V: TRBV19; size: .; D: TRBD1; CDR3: CASSTALSPGTVRWGQPQHF; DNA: TGTGCCAGTAGTACGGCCCTCAGTCCCGGGACAGTTAGATGGGGGCAGCCCCAGCATTTT
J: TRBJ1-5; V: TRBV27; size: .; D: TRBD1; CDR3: CASSSTSTGYSNQPQHF; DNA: TGTGCCAGCAGTTCCACCTCGACAGGGTATAGCAATCAGCCCCAGCATTTT
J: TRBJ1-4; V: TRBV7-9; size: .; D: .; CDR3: CASSPQGFNEKLFF; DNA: TGTGCCAGCAGCCCACAGGGCTTTAATGAAAAACTGTTTTTT
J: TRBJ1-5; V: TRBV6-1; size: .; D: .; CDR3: CASNIKQGNQPQHF; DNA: TGTGCCAGCAACATTAAACAGGGCAATCAGCCCCAGCATTTT
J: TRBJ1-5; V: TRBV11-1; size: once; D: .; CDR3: CASSPDTNQPQHF; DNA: TGTGCCAGCAGCCCGGACACAAATCAGCCCCAGCATTTT
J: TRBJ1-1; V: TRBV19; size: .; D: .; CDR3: CASRSQSMNTEAFF; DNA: TGTGCCAGTAGGTCACAGAGCATGAACACTGAAGCTTTCTTT
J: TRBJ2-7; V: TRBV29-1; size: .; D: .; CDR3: CSVEAGGREQYF; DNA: TGCAGCGTTGAGGCAGGGGGGAGAGAGCAGTACTTC
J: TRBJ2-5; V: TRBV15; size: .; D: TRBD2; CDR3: CATSGTSGRQETQYF; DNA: TGTGCCACTAGCGGGACTAGCGGGAGACAAGAGACCCAGTACTTC
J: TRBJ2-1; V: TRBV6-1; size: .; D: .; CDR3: CASSDRSYEQFF; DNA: TGTGCCAGCAGCGACAGGTCTTATGAGCAGTTCTTC